The 17 T cell receptor beta chains given below trace back to one sample, sequenced in a study of T cell responses to AZD1222 COVID-19 vaccine. Profiling relied on immunoSEQ multiplex PCR, and the TCRdb table lists in-frame clones only, not all of them. The sample contains roughly 100,000 clones, roughly 82% of which appear only once. The sequences come from peripheral blood, collected on day 0 of AZD1222 vaccination. The source is an adult in good health.

This rearrangement joins TRBV19 to TRBJ1-4; 10 bases are a match to TRBD1. The CDR3 is 13 amino acids. The ends lost 8 bases at V and 7 bases at J; junction bases unmatched: 4. The germline V gene encodes CDR1 LNHDA and CDR2 SQIVND (reference sequence). CDR3: CASRQGASEKLFF. DNA for the CDR3: TGTGCCAGTCGACAGGGGGCCAGTGAAAAACTGTTTTTT.

The chain links TRBV14 to TRBJ1-4; D might be TRBD1 (5 bases). V lost 5 bases and J 7 bases, leaving 17 bases between the germline ends. This CDR3 is built from 15 residues. CDR1 and CDR2 (germline): SGHDN, FVKESK. Here the CDR3 reads CASSRTRDGPEKLFF. The DNA for the CDR3 is TGTGCCAGCAGCAGAACCAGGGACGGGCCTGAAAAACTGTTTTTT.

This chain connects TRBV6-2 or TRBV6-3 to TRBJ2-5, with TRBD1 matching 7 bases. V was clipped by 5 bases and J by 4 bases; unmatched bases: 7. The CDR3 consists of 14 residues. Germline-derived CDR1 and CDR2 are MNHEY and SVGEGT. The CDR3 region is CASSLTGTAETQYF. CDR3 nucleotide sequence: TGTGCCAGCAGTCTGACAGGGACGGCAGAGACCCAGTACTTC.

The V gene is TRBV7-2, the J gene TRBJ1-2; D may be TRBD1 (5 bases). V was shortened by 5 bases and J by 4 bases, with 17 bases between the two germline ends. The germline V gene has CDR1 SGHTA and CDR2 FQGNSA. The CDR3 length is 15 residues. The DNA of the CDR3 is TGTGCCAGCAGCCGTCTGTTAGACAGTACCTATGGCTACACCTTC. Protein: CASSRLLDSTYGYTF.

The rearrangement uses TRBV2 and TRBJ2-3; D is ambiguous. The CDR3 has 15 residues. Between the trimmed V and J ends, which lost 2 bases and 2 bases, there was a span of 11 bases. Germline V gives CDR1 SNHLY, CDR2 FYNNEI. CDR3: CASSEQPTHTDTQYF. CDR3 sequence (DNA): TGTGCCAGCAGTGAACAGCCCACCCACACAGATACGCAGTATTTT.

V is TRBV7-6 and J is TRBJ2-2; 8 bases line up with TRBD2. V dropped 5 bases and J dropped 7; count of bases not matched to a gene: 9. From germline, CDR1 is SGHVS and CDR2 FNYEAQ. The CDR3 sequence is 15 residues long. The CDR3 loop is CASSPRGGVVGELFF. The CDR3 DNA reads TGTGCCAGCAGCCCCCGGGGGGGGGTTGTCGGGGAGCTGTTTTTT. The whole variable domain, filled in from reference TRBV7-6 and TRBJ2-2, reads GAGVSQSPRYKVTKRGQDVALRCDPISGHVSLYWYRQALGQGPEFLTYFNYEAQQDKSGLPNDRFSAERPEGSISTLTIQRTEQRDSAMYRCASSPRGGVVGELFFGEGSRLTVL.

In its sample, this clone was seen a few times. The chain combines TRBV18 with TRBJ2-7; D remains unclear. The V and J ends lost 2 bases and 0 bases respectively, with 11 bases between them. The germline V gene has CDR1 KGHSH and CDR2 LQKENI. CDR3 length equals 15 residues. The CDR3 sequence is CASSPVALSSYEQYF. The CDR3 DNA reads as TGTGCCAGCTCACCAGTGGCTCTTAGCTCCTACGAGCAGTACTTC.

J is TRBJ2-1 and V is TRBV4-1; D gene unclear. In germline, CDR1 is MGHRA, CDR2 YSYEKL. Trimming pared 5 bases from V and 3 bases from J, leaving 8 bases between. The CDR3 totals 13 residues. CDR3 sequence: CASSLDDYNEQFF. The CDR3 coding sequence is TGCGCCAGCAGCTTGGACGACTACAATGAGCAGTTCTTC.

This clone was seen only once. This sequence joins TRBV5-6 and TRBJ2-5; D is unresolved. Germline CDR1 and CDR2: SGHDT and YYEEEE. Trimming left V 4 bases short and J 4 bases short, with 14 bases between. The CDR3 length is 14 residues. CDR3 nucleotides: TGTGCCAGCAGCACGGTCACGGTTTTAGAGACCCAGTACTTC. This translates into CASSTVTVLETQYF.

This clone came up once. This rearrangement joins TRBV12-5 to TRBJ2-6, with 7 nucleotides matching TRBD1. The V and J ends lost 2 bases and 0 bases, in that order; junction bases with no gene match: 4. The germline CDR1 and CDR2 sequences are LGHNT and FRNRAP. This CDR3 contains 17 residues. CDR3: CASGLPGQLSGANVLTF. For the CDR3, the DNA is TGTGCTAGTGGTTTGCCGGGACAGCTCTCTGGGGCCAACGTCCTGACTTTC.

This clone was counted a single time. V usage is TRBV4-3 and J usage is TRBJ2-3; TRBD2 is a possible D gene (6 bases). Germline loops: CDR1 LGHNA, CDR2 YSLEER. This CDR3 is built from 14 residues. Trimming shortened V by 0 bases and J by 8 bases, and 12 bases separated the two germline ends. The CDR3 reads CASSQDRAGSTQYF. CDR3 nucleotide sequence: TGCGCCAGCAGCCAAGATCGGGCGGGGTCTACGCAGTATTTT.

The CDR3 nucleotides are TGTGCCAGCAGCTTAGCGGGCGGGACTAGCGCCTACAATGAGCAGTTCTTC. Its protein product is CASSLAGGTSAYNEQFF. The chain recombines TRBV7-6 with TRBJ2-1; 10 nucleotides agree with TRBD2. From germline, CDR1 is SGHVS and CDR2 FNYEAQ. The CDR3 loop spans 17 amino acids. Trimming at V came to 0 bases and at J to 2 bases, leaving 4 bases not matched to a gene.

The rearrangement uses TRBV13 and TRBJ2-2, with D perhaps matching TRBD1 (6 bases). Trimming shortened V by 4 bases and J by 4 bases, and 16 bases separated the two germline ends. Germline V CDR1 and CDR2: PRHDT, FYEKMQ (reference sequence). This CDR3 has 16 residues. The chain's CDR3 is CASSSYRDRATGELFF. The CDR3 DNA reads as TGTGCCAGCAGCTCGTACAGGGACCGGGCCACCGGGGAGCTGTTTTTT.

The chain uses TRBV16 and TRBJ1-2; D may be TRBD1 (6 bases). Germline assignment: CDR1 KGHSY and CDR2 FQNENV. The CDR3 extends over 15 amino acids. Between the trimmed V and J ends, which lost 2 bases and 7 bases, there was a span of 17 bases. The CDR3 DNA is TGTGCCAGCAGCCAAAGTGCAGGGGACGCTTCTGGCTACACCTTC. Translating it yields CASSQSAGDASGYTF.

The chain recombines TRBV7-9 with TRBJ2-1, with 9 positions matching TRBD1. The CDR3 sequence is 17 residues long. The V gene's germline CDR1 is SEHNR and CDR2 FQNEAQ (reference sequence). Germline trimming cut 8 bases from V and 4 bases from J; bases unmatched to any gene: 15. CDR3 sequence: CASRSTPGQGQYNEQFF. In DNA, the CDR3 is TGTGCCAGCCGGTCTACCCCGGGACAGGGTCAATACAATGAGCAGTTCTTC.

The chain links TRBV3-1 (or the pseudogene TRBV3-2) to TRBJ1-5; D may be TRBD1 (6 bases). With 2 bases removed from V and 4 bases from J, the gap between germline ends came to 18 bases. In germline, CDR1 is LGHDT, CDR2 YNNKEL (reference sequence). CDR3 length: 17 amino acids. CDR3 loop: CASSQYAGGGTNQPQHF. DNA of the CDR3: TGTGCCAGCAGCCAATACGCCGGAGGAGGGACAAATCAGCCCCAGCATTTT.

The chain links TRBV2 to TRBJ2-5, with D possibly called TRBD1 or TRBD2 (5 bases each). CDR1 is SNHLY and CDR2 is FYNNEI in the germline V gene. Trimming removed 8 bases from V and 3 bases from J, with 19 bases in between. The CDR3 runs to 15 residues. CDR3 nucleotides: TGTGCCAGCCGACGAGGTTCGGGGCTTGAAGAGACCCAGTACTTC. It translates to CASRRGSGLEETQYF.